This T cell receptor beta chain came from a study of CD8+ T cells in alopecia areata. After isolation, RNA underwent reverse transcription to generate cDNA as the sequencing template. Some clones are missing from TCRdb's copy, which holds only in-frame ones; the method was immunoSEQ multiplex PCR. The sample lists 100,000 to 150,000 clones, about 47% occurring once. The CDR3 contains 16 residues. V lost 3 bases and J lost 0, with 11 bases in between. Germline CDR1 and CDR2: MNHEY and SMNVEV (reference sequence). The specimen was CD8+ T cells sorted from blood, collected at week 0. The clonotype comes from a human donor with alopecia areata. The chain is built from TRBV27 and TRBJ2-2; TRBD1 might be the D (6 bases). CDR3 nucleotides: TGTGCCAGCAGTTTGAAAACAGGGCCGAACACCGGGGAGCTGTTTTTT. Its protein is CASSLKTGPNTGELFF.